This entry lists 21 T cell receptor beta chains sequenced from one sample in a study of T cells in Graves' hyperthyroidism and ophthalmopathy. What was amplified from RNA transcripts were TCR beta CDR3 regions. An initial round of RT-PCR targeting the TCR CDR3 relied on the HTBI primer set. TCRdb used MiXCR to reprocess the multiplex PCR reads, holding one entry per CDR3 protein. Among 660,000 or so distinct CDR3 sequences listed, 45% were seen once. The sample taken for sequencing was peripheral blood or thyroid tissue (not recorded which). The origin of the receptors is an adult man with Graves' disease, either hyperthyroidism or ophthalmopathy (not recorded which).

In its sample, this clonotype was seen a few times. The chain uses TRBV7-9 and TRBJ2-7; 7 bases fit TRBD2. The CDR3 covers 17 residues. The V gene's germline CDR1 is SEHNR and CDR2 FQNEAQ (reference sequence). Germline trimming cut 2 bases from V and 2 bases from J; bases unmatched to any gene: 12. CDR3 in amino acids: CASSLNPADREAYEQYF. The CDR3 coding sequence is TGTGCCAGCAGCTTAAACCCGGCGGATCGGGAGGCCTACGAGCAGTACTTC.

The chain joins TRBV28 to TRBJ1-5; 8 bases are a match to TRBD1. CDR1 is MDHEN and CDR2 is SYDVKM in the germline V gene. V lost 5 bases and J lost 6; bases outside the gene matches: 9. This CDR3 has 15 residues. The CDR3 is CASSPGQGEVQPQHF. The CDR3 region has the DNA TGTGCCAGCAGTCCAGGACAGGGTGAGGTTCAGCCCCAGCATTTT.

The chain is built from TRBV10-3 and TRBJ1-1, with TRBD1 identical over 7 bases. The CDR3 has 13 residues. Germline V gene sequence: CDR1 ENHRY, CDR2 SYGVKD. V lost 4 bases, J lost 4 bases, and 3 bases stayed unmatched. The DNA for the CDR3 is TGTGCCATCAGTGGCGCAGGGGGCACTGAAGCTTTCTTT. It encodes CAISGAGGTEAFF.

The rearrangement uses TRBV29-1 and TRBJ1-6, with TRBD1 matching over 8 bases. With 4 bases clipped from V and 14 bases from J, the junction kept 10 bases outside the gene matches. CDR1 is SQVTM, CDR2 ANQGSEA, per germline. This CDR3 comprises 13 residues. Here the CDR3 DNA reads TGCAGCGTTGGTGCAGCGACAGGGGCCACCCTCCACTTT. Translated: CSVGAATGATLHF.

At least ten counts were recorded for this clonotype. This rearrangement joins TRBV7-9 to TRBJ2-7, with D perhaps matching TRBD1 (5 bases). V shed 5 bases and J shed 9 bases, with 20 bases lying between them. CDR3 size: 14 residues. CDR1 and CDR2 (germline): SEHNR, FQNEAQ (reference sequence). CDR3 DNA sequence: TGTGCCAGCAGCCCCGTGGCCAGGGCGGTGGTGCAGTACTTC. Protein: CASSPVARAVVQYF.

This clonotype came up many times. The rearrangement uses TRBV12-3 or TRBV12-4 and TRBJ1-2; 7 nucleotides agree with TRBD1. The CDR3 consists of 11 residues. V dropped 6 bases and J dropped 14; count of bases not matched to a gene: 9. CDR3 nucleotides: TGTGCCAGCAGGACGACAGGGAGTAGAACCTTC. Protein sequence: CASRTTGSRTF.

This chain uses TRBV7-2 with TRBJ2-5; D is possibly TRBD1 (6 bases). Germline V gives CDR1 SGHTA, CDR2 FQGNSA. Trimming stripped 5 bases from V and 5 bases from J, with 18 bases between. The CDR3 totals 15 residues. DNA of the CDR3: TGTGCCAGCAGCCAAGATCAGGGAAGGGGGGAGACCCAGTACTTC. Translated: CASSQDQGRGETQYF.

J is TRBJ1-1 and V is TRBV25-1; a weak D match, TRBD1 (5 bases). V was clipped by 6 bases and J by 0 bases, with 17 bases between them. Germline V gives CDR1 MGHDK, CDR2 SYGVNS. This CDR3 has 16 amino acids. The CDR3 reads CASSLGAGTLNTEAFF. The CDR3 nucleotides are TGTGCCAGCAGCCTTGGGGCCGGGACCTTGAACACTGAAGCTTTCTTT.

This chain links TRBV7-8 with TRBJ1-6, with TRBD1 matching 9 bases. V was pared by 9 bases and J by 13 bases, with 10 bases of the junction left unmatched. The CDR3 spans 13 residues. CDR1 SGHVS and CDR2 FQNEAQ come from the germline V gene. Here the CDR3 DNA reads TGTGCCAGTAGCCAGGACAGGGGTCAGCCCCTCCACTTT. Protein product: CASSQDRGQPLHF. The full variable domain, completed using reference TRBV7-8 and TRBJ1-6, is GAGVSQSPRYKVAKRGQDVALRCDPISGHVSLFWYQQALGQGPEFLTYFQNEAQLDKSGLPSDRFFAERPEGSVSTLKIQRTQQEDSAVYLCASSQDRGQPLHFGNGTRLTVT.

V usage is TRBV29-1 and J usage is TRBJ1-4; D is undetermined. V gave up 6 bases and J gave up 4 bases, with 9 bases separating them. This CDR3 is 12 amino acids long. From germline, CDR1 is SQVTM and CDR2 ANQGSEA. The DNA of the CDR3 is TGCAGCGTCTCCATGGGTAATGAAAAACTGTTTTTT. It codes for CSVSMGNEKLFF. Full variable domain (outside the CDR3, taken from reference TRBV29-1 and TRBJ1-4): SAVISQKPSRDICQRGTSLTIQCQVDSQVTMMFWYRQQPGQSLTLIATANQGSEATYESGFVIDKFPISRPNLTFSTLTVSNMSPEDSSIYLCSVSMGNEKLFFGSGTQLSVL.

The genes are TRBV7-3 and TRBJ1-1; the match to TRBD1 covers 9 bases. Trimming removed 4 bases from V and 2 bases from J; junction bases left unmatched: 11. This CDR3 has 17 amino acids. The germline V gene encodes CDR1 SGHTA and CDR2 FQGTGA. CDR3 nucleotides: TGTGCCAGCAGCTATACTGGATTGGGACAGGGCAACACTGAAGCTTTCTTT. This gives the protein CASSYTGLGQGNTEAFF.

This clonotype was observed many times. This chain connects TRBV19 to TRBJ1-5; D unresolved. Germline values: CDR1 LNHDA, CDR2 SQIVND (reference sequence). The length of the CDR3 is 15 residues. Trimming removed 5 bases from V and 0 bases from J, with 11 bases in between. The CDR3: CASSLYMNSNQPQHF. The CDR3 DNA reads as TGTGCCAGTAGTCTCTACATGAATAGCAATCAGCCCCAGCATTTT.

This clonotype was seen a single time. CDR3 DNA: TGTGCCAGCAGTTTTGGCCCCCAGATGACTAATGAAAAACTGTTTTTT. It specifies CASSFGPQMTNEKLFF. V is TRBV7-6 and J is TRBJ1-4; D ambiguous. Germline V gene data show CDR1 as SGHVS and CDR2 as FNYEAQ. V lost 6 bases, J lost 2 bases, and 16 bases lay in between. The CDR3 length is 16 residues.

The chain carries TRBV19 and TRBJ1-5; D may be TRBD1 (5 bases). Per germline, CDR1 LNHDA and CDR2 SQIVND (reference sequence). The V end was cut by 9 bases, the J end by 0 bases, with 18 bases between. CDR3 size: 16 residues. The CDR3 region has the DNA TGTGCCAGCAGTTTACGGACGGGGGTTAGCAATCAGCCCCAGCATTTT. Translating it yields CASSLRTGVSNQPQHF.

This clonotype is a singleton in its sample. The chain uses TRBV29-1 and TRBJ2-7; 9 bases agree with TRBD1. The CDR3 extends over 16 amino acids. Trimming at V came to 0 bases and at J to 3 bases, leaving 9 bases not matched to a gene. Germline V CDR1 and CDR2: SQVTM, ANQGSEA. The CDR3 DNA reads as TGCAGCGTTGAAGATCGCAAGGACAGGGGATACTACGAGCAGTACTTC. Amino acids: CSVEDRKDRGYYEQYF.

The table lists this clonotype with many counts. This chain links TRBV29-1 with TRBJ1-1; D possibly corresponds to TRBD1 (5 bases). Germline V CDR1 and CDR2: SQVTM, ANQGSEA. The CDR3 runs to 12 residues. V was shortened by 2 bases and J by 3 bases, with 7 bases between the two germline ends. The CDR3 coding sequence is TGCAGCGTTGAACGGGGCGACACTGAAGCTTTCTTT. Its translation: CSVERGDTEAFF.

The gene calls are TRBV2 and TRBJ1-1, with D hard to call. The CDR3 consists of 14 residues. Looked up from germline, CDR1 is SNHLY and CDR2 is FYNNEI. Trimming left V 2 bases short and J 3 bases short, with 10 bases between. The CDR3 here is CASSERSGDTEAFF. CDR3 DNA sequence: TGTGCCAGCAGTGAACGCTCTGGGGACACTGAAGCTTTCTTT.

The J gene is TRBJ1-6, the V gene TRBV2, with 7 bases lining up with TRBD1. Germline V gene data show CDR1 as SNHLY and CDR2 as FYNNEI. This CDR3 comprises 14 residues. J was trimmed by 5 bases and V by 6 bases; bases with no gene match: 4. The CDR3 DNA sequence: TGTGCCAGCAGAGGGGGACAGAATAATTCACCCCTCCACTTT. It is translated as CASRGGQNNSPLHF.

This clonotype was observed a handful of times. This rearrangement joins TRBV5-1 to TRBJ1-4, with unresolved D. CDR1 is SGHRS and CDR2 is YFSETQ in the germline V gene. The CDR3 is 14 amino acids. The V end lost 3 bases, the J end lost 5 bases, and 11 bases lay between the germline ends. The CDR3 region has the DNA TGCGCCAGCAGCTCCACGGAACTGAATGAAAAACTGTTTTTT. Its translation: CASSSTELNEKLFF.

The CDR3 DNA follows: TGTGCCACCCGGGGTTCTAGCAATCAGCCCCAGCATTTT. Encoded protein: CATRGSSNQPQHF. This chain connects TRBV24-1 to TRBJ1-5; D gene ambiguous. The CDR3 totals 13 residues. The V end lost 9 bases, the J end lost 0 bases, and 8 bases lay between the germline ends. Germline V gives CDR1 KGHDR, CDR2 SFDVKD.

This chain uses TRBV14 with TRBJ1-4; 7 bases are shared with TRBD1. The CDR3 covers 15 residues. The germline gives CDR1 SGHDN, CDR2 FVKESK. The junction had 6 bases not matched to a gene; V was cut back by 8 bases and J by 0 bases. The CDR3 DNA reads TGTGCCAGCCACAGGGGACCTACAACTAATGAAAAACTGTTTTTT. As protein: CASHRGPTTNEKLFF.